These 22 T cell receptor beta chains were all obtained from the same sample, sequenced in a study of CD8 T cells in ankylosing spondylitis. In TCRdb, the 5' RACE reads were re-called with MiXCR into one record per CDR3 protein. The data show about 89,000 distinct CDR3 sequences, with about 27% seen just once and about 60% held by the top ten. Sequencing was performed on blood, either unsorted or a sorted T cell fraction (not recorded which). Source of these receptors: a male donor with ankylosing spondylitis or in good health (not recorded which).

This clonotype was seen only a few times. The chain recombines TRBV29-1 with TRBJ2-3, with D perhaps assigned TRBD1 or TRBD2 (6 bases each). CDR3 length: 13 residues. Trimming took off 6 bases at V and 1 base at J, with 11 bases between the two ends. From germline, CDR1 is SQVTM and CDR2 ANQGSEA. The CDR3 region is CSVGGIGTDTQYF. CDR3 DNA sequence: TGCAGCGTAGGGGGGATTGGCACAGATACGCAGTATTTT.

V gene TRBV5-1 combines with J gene TRBJ1-2, with 9 positions matching TRBD1. J gave up 4 bases and V 2 bases, and 12 bases lay outside the gene matches. CDR1 and CDR2 from the germline V gene are SGHRS and YFSETQ. The CDR3 has 17 residues. For the CDR3, the DNA is TGCGCCAGCAGCTTCTCCGGGACAGGGCCCTCTCCCTATGGCTACACCTTC. Encoded protein: CASSFSGTGPSPYGYTF. The whole variable domain, remainder taken from reference TRBV5-1 and TRBJ1-2, is KAGVTQTPRYLIKTRGQQVTLSCSPISGHRSVSWYQQTPGQGLQFLFEYFSETQRNKGNFPGRFSGRQFSNSRSEMNVSTLELGDSALYLCASSFSGTGPSPYGYTFGSGTRLTVV.

The V call is TRBV2, the J call TRBJ2-3; TRBD1 matches 9 bases. V was pared by 4 bases and J by 12 bases, with 11 bases of the junction left unmatched. CDR3 length: 14 amino acids. CDR1 is SNHLY and CDR2 is FYNNEI in the germline V gene. For the CDR3, the DNA is TGTGCCAGCAGTGGACCGGGACAGGGTGCTCCACAGTATTTT. Translation: CASSGPGQGAPQYF.

The chain links TRBV20-1 to TRBJ2-7, with TRBD2 identical over 8 bases. The V and J ends lost 6 bases and 6 bases, in that order; junction bases with no gene match: 13. CDR1 DFQATT and CDR2 SNEGSKA come from the germline V gene (reference sequence). The CDR3 extends over 14 amino acids. The CDR3 sequence: CSATFGLAESEQYF. CDR3 DNA: TGCAGTGCAACATTTGGACTAGCAGAAAGCGAGCAGTACTTC.

The chain carries TRBV7-8 and TRBJ2-4; tentatively, D is TRBD1 (6 bases). Trimming took off 1 base at V and 6 bases at J, with 13 bases between the two ends. The CDR3 sequence is 15 residues long. The germline V gene encodes CDR1 SGHVS and CDR2 FQNEAQ. The CDR3 spells CASSLGTDLPNIQYF. The CDR3 DNA is TGTGCCAGCAGCTTAGGGACAGATCTCCCAAACATTCAGTACTTC.

V is TRBV29-1 and J is TRBJ2-1, with D hard to call. CDR3 length: 13 amino acids. Germline V gene sequence: CDR1 SQVTM, CDR2 ANQGSEA. V lost 6 bases and J 4 bases, leaving 13 bases between the germline ends. The CDR3 nucleotides are TGCAGCGTCGAATCGACACAGTACAATGAGCAGTTCTTC. It translates to CSVESTQYNEQFF.

This clonotype was picked up a small number of times. The genes are TRBV5-1 and TRBJ2-1; a weak D match, TRBD2 (6 bases). This CDR3 is 13 amino acids long. Trimming took 5 bases from V and 3 from J, leaving 9 bases between them. Germline CDR1 and CDR2: SGHRS and YFSETQ. The DNA for the CDR3 is TGCGCCAGCAGTAGGGAGGTCTACAATGAGCAGTTCTTC. It codes for CASSREVYNEQFF.

This clonotype came up a few times. This chain joins TRBV5-1 and TRBJ1-1, with a possible D match to TRBD1 (5 bases). The CDR3 runs to 16 residues. The ends were cut back, 0 bases at V and 6 bases at J, with 18 bases in the middle. Looked up from germline, CDR1 is SGHRS and CDR2 is YFSETQ. The CDR3 region has the DNA TGCGCCAGCAGCTTGGTGGGGGGTTCCATGGACGCTGAAGCTTTCTTT. Translating gives CASSLVGGSMDAEAFF.

This clonotype has more than one count but fewer than ten. The chain links TRBV29-1 to TRBJ1-2; perhaps TRBD1 as D (5 bases). This CDR3 contains 14 residues. The ends were cut back, 0 bases at V and 6 bases at J, with 14 bases in the middle. From germline, CDR1 is SQVTM and CDR2 ANQGSEA. This CDR3 reads CSVEEGRGADGYTF. The CDR3 nucleotides are TGCAGCGTTGAAGAGGGAAGGGGCGCGGATGGCTACACCTTC.

The chain employs TRBV5-1 and TRBJ2-7; D is unresolved. V dropped 5 bases and J dropped 2 bases, with 11 bases sitting between them. The CDR3 contains 13 residues. The germline CDR1 and CDR2 sequences are SGHRS and YFSETQ. The DNA for the CDR3 is TGCGCCAGCAGAAAGCCAGGTACCTACGAGCAGTACTTC. Residues: CASRKPGTYEQYF.

The chain recombines TRBV28 with TRBJ2-1, with 8 bases lining up with TRBD2. V lost 4 bases and J lost 8; bases outside the gene matches: 19. This CDR3 is built from 18 residues. CDR1 and CDR2 (germline): MDHEN, SYDVKM. The CDR3 nucleotides read TGTGCCAGCAGTTCGATAGATAGCGGGGTCGGCGGTCTACATGAGCAGTTCTTC. Its protein product is CASSSIDSGVGGLHEQFF.

The chain has TRBV20-1 and TRBJ1-1; possible D gene TRBD1, 6 bases. Germline-derived CDR1 and CDR2 are DFQATT and SNEGSKA (reference sequence). Trimming removed 5 bases at V and 0 bases at J, with 13 bases between. CDR3 length: 14 amino acids. This chain's CDR3 is CSAPGAGVNTEAFF. DNA for the CDR3: TGCAGTGCTCCCGGGGCAGGGGTGAACACTGAAGCTTTCTTT.

In its sample, this clonotype was seen a few times. The J gene is TRBJ2-1, the V gene TRBV20-1, with 13 bases aligning to TRBD2. The CDR3 has 17 amino acids. Germline values: CDR1 DFQATT, CDR2 SNEGSKA (reference sequence). V gave up 0 bases and J gave up 6 bases; unmatched junction bases: 8. The CDR3 spells CSARDPQTSGRFNEQFF. The CDR3 DNA reads as TGCAGTGCTAGAGATCCCCAGACTAGCGGGAGGTTCAATGAGCAGTTCTTC.

V usage is TRBV9 and J usage is TRBJ1-1; D unclear. V was shortened by 0 bases and J by 7 bases, with 10 bases between the two germline ends. Looked up from germline, CDR1 is SGDLS and CDR2 is YYNGEE. The CDR3 spans 13 residues. DNA for the CDR3: TGTGCCAGCAGCGTAGTCCCAGGACTTGAAGCTTTCTTT. Its protein is CASSVVPGLEAFF.

This clonotype was detected only a few times. The chain couples TRBV20-1 to TRBJ1-5; D not certain. The CDR3 is 13 residues long. Germline loops: CDR1 DFQATT, CDR2 SNEGSKA (reference sequence). V lost 3 bases and J lost 7, with 13 bases in between. DNA for the CDR3: TGCAGTGCTAGTCTGGGTGACGAGCAGCCCCAGCATTTT. Its translation: CSASLGDEQPQHF.

This clonotype was recorded many times. The gene calls are TRBV20-1 and TRBJ2-2, with D tentatively TRBD1 or TRBD2 (5 bases each). V was clipped by 6 bases and J by 0 bases, with 11 bases between them. The germline V gene has CDR1 DFQATT and CDR2 SNEGSKA (reference sequence). This CDR3 has 14 amino acids. CDR3 in amino acids: CSALRGANTGELFF. In DNA form, the CDR3 reads TGCAGTGCCTTGAGGGGTGCGAACACCGGGGAGCTGTTTTTT.

This clonotype was seen only a few times. The chain joins TRBV7-3 to TRBJ2-7, with a tentative D call TRBD1 (5 bases). Germline V lookup: CDR1 SGHTA, CDR2 FQGTGA. The CDR3 is 15 residues long. V lost 5 bases and J 2 bases, leaving 16 bases between the germline ends. The CDR3 sequence: CASSPSGMGTYEQYF. DNA of the CDR3: TGTGCCAGCAGCCCCTCAGGGATGGGGACCTACGAGCAGTACTTC. The whole variable domain, filled in from reference TRBV7-3 and TRBJ2-7, reads GAGVSQTPSNKVTEKGKYVELRCDPISGHTALYWYRQSLGQGPEFLIYFQGTGAADDSGLPNDRFFAVRPEGSVSTLKIQRTERGDSAVYLCASSPSGMGTYEQYFGPGTRLTVT.

This clonotype has more than one count but fewer than ten. The chain carries TRBV12-3 or TRBV12-4 and TRBJ2-7; D might be TRBD1 (5 bases). V lost 4 bases to trimming and J lost 6 bases, with 13 bases between them. The CDR3 extends over 13 amino acids. CDR3 residues: CASSSRQDTEQYF. The CDR3 nucleotides are TGTGCCAGCAGTTCGCGTCAGGACACCGAGCAGTACTTC.

V gene TRBV9 combines with J gene TRBJ2-7; tentatively, D is TRBD2 (5 bases). The CDR3 spans 16 residues. CDR1 and CDR2 from the germline V gene are SGDLS and YYNGEE. V was trimmed by 0 bases and J by 3 bases, leaving 16 bases between them. CDR3 coding DNA: TGTGCCAGCAGCGTAGCAGGACTTCCTAGCTACTACGAGCAGTACTTC. Translated: CASSVAGLPSYYEQYF.

This clonotype was picked up a small number of times. The J gene is TRBJ2-1, the V gene TRBV20-1; possible D gene TRBD2, 5 bases. Germline V gives CDR1 DFQATT, CDR2 SNEGSKA (reference sequence). The CDR3 loop spans 14 amino acids. Trimming shortened V by 1 base and J by 1 base, and 8 bases separated the two germline ends. CDR3 DNA sequence: TGCAGTGCTAGAGCAGCGGTTTCCTACAATGAGCAGTTCTTC. As protein: CSARAAVSYNEQFF.

This clonotype appeared many times. The CDR3 DNA sequence: TGCAGTGCTAGCGGGAGCAGTGACTACGAGCAGTACGTC. As protein: CSASGSSDYEQYV. This chain joins TRBV20-1 and TRBJ2-7, with D perhaps TRBD2 (6 bases). The CDR3 has 13 amino acids. Germline loops: CDR1 DFQATT, CDR2 SNEGSKA (reference sequence). Trimming pared 3 bases from V and 3 bases from J, leaving 12 bases between.

The gene calls are TRBV24-1 and TRBJ2-3; 13 bases map to TRBD2. Looked up from germline, CDR1 is KGHDR and CDR2 is SFDVKD. V trimming: 3 bases; J trimming: 6 bases; junction bases outside the gene matches: 2. The CDR3 length is 15 residues. The CDR3 here is CATSDGLAGDDTQYF. The CDR3 bases are TGTGCCACCAGTGATGGACTAGCGGGAGATGATACGCAGTATTTT.